The entry below describes one T cell receptor beta chain. This record comes from a study of cytomegalovirus exposure and HLA in healthy donors. PCR used 60 Vbeta primers and 13 Jbeta primers. The data were produced by immunoSEQ multiplex PCR, yet TCRdb's version contains in-frame clones alone and is incomplete. The sample has about 60,000 clones; 70% are singletons. Germline CDR1 is SQVTM and CDR2 is ANQGSEA. The length of the CDR3 is 13 residues. J gave up 8 bases and V 3 bases, and 8 bases lay outside the gene matches. The clonotype originates from a woman in her fifties or sixties in good health and CMV-seropositive. J is TRBJ2-3 and V is TRBV29-1; 7 bases agree with TRBD2. The sequenced material came from PBMCs. CDR3 DNA sequence: TGCAGCGTTGAGGGTGCGAGCGGGGTTACGCAGTATTTT. Protein: CSVEGASGVTQYF.